These T cell receptor beta chains were read from a single sample in a study of lymphopenia after photon versus proton radiotherapy. Sequencing used immunoSEQ multiplex PCR; TCRdb keeps in-frame clones, though not all of them. Among approximately 62,000 clones listed, approximately 84% were seen once. The specimen comprised peripheral blood, sampled from a patient treated with proton-based radiotherapy. These receptors came from a man aged 60-69 years with pancreatic cancer. Both conserved end residues are part of each CDR3.

V: TRBV30
J: TRBJ2-7
CDR3: CAWSSDPGGYYEQYF

V: TRBV19
J: TRBJ1-3
CDR3: CASMAGSGNTIYF

V: TRBV2
J: TRBJ2-7
CDR3: CASTRDMDSYEQYF

V: TRBV18
J: TRBJ1-2
CDR3: CASSPSSSPNYGYTF

V: TRBV5-1
J: TRBJ2-7
CDR3: CASSLRGATSYEQYF

V: TRBV28
J: TRBJ2-7
CDR3: CASSFLGGRAFYEQYF

V: TRBV4-1
J: TRBJ2-3
CDR3: CASSHPFAGARADTQYF

V: TRBV11-3
J: TRBJ2-5
CDR3: CASSPGQRQETQYF

V: TRBV6-6
J: TRBJ2-2
CDR3: CASSYSGTFDAGELFF

V: TRBV7-3
J: TRBJ2-1
CDR3: CASSYLAGGDYNEQFF

V: TRBV19
J: TRBJ2-2
CDR3: CASSSPGLAPGELFF

V: TRBV6-5
J: TRBJ2-1
CDR3: CASSYSGGSSYNEQFF

V: TRBV7-2
J: TRBJ2-7
CDR3: CASSLARSRRDEQYF

V: TRBV9
J: TRBJ2-1
CDR3: CASRAPRGSDNEQFF

V: TRBV28
J: TRBJ1-1
CDR3: CATQRRTEAFF

V: TRBV7-6
J: TRBJ1-3
CDR3: CASSLEQGGNTIYF

V: TRBV7-6
J: TRBJ2-5
CDR3: CASSHLTGDQTQYF

V: TRBV19
J: TRBJ2-7
CDR3: CASSARGHSYEQYF

V: TRBV6-1
J: TRBJ1-3
CDR3: CASTGQGNTIYF

V: TRBV11-3
J: TRBJ2-1
CDR3: CASSLRGTGASGSYNEQFF

V: TRBV5-1
J: TRBJ2-5
CDR3: CASSLSLQGGQETQYF

V: TRBV5-6
J: TRBJ2-7
CDR3: CASSLLHPLSISYEQYF

V: TRBV4-2
J: TRBJ2-1
CDR3: CASSSTSGRANEQFF

V: TRBV30
J: TRBJ2-7
CDR3: CAWSYRAYEQYF

V: TRBV28
J: TRBJ1-4
CDR3: CASSTRQFLSEKLFF

V: TRBV5-4
J: TRBJ2-7
CDR3: CASSLRLESSYEQYF

V: TRBV19
J: TRBJ1-4
CDR3: CASSPRQGANTGYEKLFF

V: TRBV9
J: TRBJ2-7
CDR3: CASSVGTGSGEQYF

V: TRBV11-2
J: TRBJ2-5
CDR3: CASSLDFDSDETQYF

V: TRBV10-3
J: TRBJ2-7
CDR3: CASQREPPYEQYF

V: TRBV11-3
J: TRBJ2-2
CDR3: CASSEDSNPGELFF

V: TRBV28
J: TRBJ2-3
CDR3: CSTWADTQYF

V: TRBV7-8
J: TRBJ2-7
CDR3: CASSLAGTSGRGQLEQYF

V: TRBV2
J: TRBJ1-5
CDR3: CASTETGGAGARKPQHF

V: TRBV30
J: TRBJ1-1
CDR3: CAWIRLGVWTEAFF

V: TRBV5-6
J: TRBJ1-4
CDR3: CASSLGRGRSNEKLFF

V: TRBV5-6
J: TRBJ2-5
CDR3: CASSNPWGGTQYF

V: TRBV7-9
J: TRBJ1-4
CDR3: CASSLGLSNEKLFF

V: TRBV5-1
J: TRBJ2-2
CDR3: CASSLDGLDTGELFF

V: TRBV28
J: TRBJ1-6
CDR3: CASSLMVKRLQGANSPLHF

V: TRBV19
J: TRBJ2-3
CDR3: CASSIRQGTTDTQYF

V: TRBV2
J: TRBJ2-5
CDR3: CASSEVETQYF

V: TRBV5-8
J: TRBJ2-3
CDR3: CASSLGGLLADTQYF

V: TRBV4-1
J: TRBJ2-7
CDR3: CASSQGQGTSSYEQYF

V: TRBV29-1
J: TRBJ2-7
CDR3: CSVEPRTGGEQYF

V: TRBV29-1
J: TRBJ2-7
CDR3: CSASSGATYEQYF